This T cell receptor (beta chain) was captured by sequencing in a study of T cells after yellow fever vaccination. Study-level findings and limits: Researchers noted that a small share of clonotypes showed up in both CD4 and CD8 compartments. Reappearance after the booster was seen for most primary-vaccination clones, at 95% to 97% CD4 and 85% to 90% CD8.

This clonotype was observed at least ten times. Its antigen remains unidentified. Germline and junction disagree at one end, which may indicate a read error. There are 13 residues in the CDR3. Germline loops: CDR1 SSHAT, CDR2 FNYEAQ (reference sequence). TCRdb re-derived calls from the 5' RACE reads in MiXCR, one entry per CDR3 protein. The top ten hold just under 3% of the sample, which has approximately 160,000 distinct CDR3 sequences, roughly 6.4% seen once. Here the sequenced sample was CD4+ T cells sorted from PBMCs, taken on the day of the first yellow fever vaccination. The TCR originated in a man between 18 and 35 years old who received the YFV17D yellow fever vaccine. The chain links TRBV7-7 to TRBJ2-2, with D possibly being TRBD1 (5 bases). CDR3 sequence reads: CASSMGRTGELFF. The CDR3, as DNA: TGTGCTAGCAGCATGGGGCGAACCGGGGAGCTGTTTTTT.